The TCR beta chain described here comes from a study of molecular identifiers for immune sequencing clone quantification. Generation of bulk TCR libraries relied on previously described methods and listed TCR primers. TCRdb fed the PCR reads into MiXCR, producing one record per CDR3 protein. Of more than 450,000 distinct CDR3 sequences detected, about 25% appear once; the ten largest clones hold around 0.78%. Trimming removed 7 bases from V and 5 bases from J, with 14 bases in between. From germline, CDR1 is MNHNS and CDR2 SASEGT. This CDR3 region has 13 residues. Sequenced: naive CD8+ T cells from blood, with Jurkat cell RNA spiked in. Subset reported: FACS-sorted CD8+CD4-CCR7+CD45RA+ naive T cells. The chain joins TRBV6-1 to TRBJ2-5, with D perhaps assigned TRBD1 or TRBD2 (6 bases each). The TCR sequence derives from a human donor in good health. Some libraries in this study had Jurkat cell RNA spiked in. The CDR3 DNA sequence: TGTGCCAGCATGTCGGGGGCTTGGGAGACCCAGTACTTC. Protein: CASMSGAWETQYF.